Listed below are T cell receptor beta chains from one sample, sequenced in a study of T cell repertoires in cytomegalovirus infection. From the reads, TCRdb called clonotypes with MiXCR, one entry per CDR3 protein. The sample has 570,000 or so distinct CDR3 sequences, just under 40% seen once. These receptors' targets are unknown. Source: cultured PBMCs, taken from culture after CMV antigen stimulation. These receptors originate from a human donor in good health (CMV status not recorded). Some clones in this sample may be carry-over from other donors' samples. Both conserved end residues are part of each CDR3. The D gene is left open where the match is weak. Clone size, where shown, is once, few, many, or a class for clones that have expanded.

J: TRBJ2-1
D: TRBD2
size: many
V: TRBV7-2
DNA: TGTGCCAGCAGCGTAGAGCGGGGTTGGGAGCAGTTCTTC
CDR3: CASSVERGWEQFF

J: TRBJ2-4
D: TRBD2
size: NA
V: TRBV6-2/TRBV6-3
DNA: TGTGCCAGCGGATACACCCCCGTCGCGGGAGGGCAGTACTTC
CDR3: CASGYTPVAGGQYF

J: TRBJ1-4
D: NA
size: NA
V: TRBV20-1
DNA: TGCAGTGCTAGCCTGACCACGGGCGGTGAAAAACTGTTTTTT
CDR3: CSASLTTGGEKLFF

J: TRBJ2-1
D: TRBD2
size: NA
V: TRBV5-4
DNA: TGTGCCAGCAGCTTGGAATTAGCGGGAGTAGGTGAGCAGTTCTTC
CDR3: CASSLELAGVGEQFF

J: TRBJ2-1
D: NA
size: NA
V: TRBV7-4
DNA: TGTGCCAGCAGCTTAGTTTCAGGGGAAATCGGTGAGCAGTTCTTC
CDR3: CASSLVSGEIGEQFF

J: TRBJ2-5
D: NA
size: few
V: TRBV11-2
DNA: TGTGCCAGCAGCTTAGGGGTCGAGGCGACCCAGTACTTC
CDR3: CASSLGVEATQYF

J: TRBJ2-5
D: NA
size: few
V: TRBV7-2
DNA: TGTGCCAGCAGCTACGGGTGGCCCCAAGAGACCCAGTACTTC
CDR3: CASSYGWPQETQYF

J: TRBJ2-1
D: NA
size: NA
V: TRBV11-3
DNA: TGTGCCAGCAGCTTAGCGGGCTCGGTCAATGAGCAGTTCTTC
CDR3: CASSLAGSVNEQFF

J: TRBJ2-1
D: TRBD1
size: few
V: TRBV4-1
DNA: TGCGCCAGCAGCCCCCCGACAGGGGGCAATGAGCAGTTCTTC
CDR3: CASSPPTGGNEQFF

J: TRBJ2-7
D: TRBD1
size: NA
V: TRBV6-8
DNA: TGTGCCAGCAGTTACTCGGCCAGGGGGCCGTCCTACGAGCAGTACTTC
CDR3: CASSYSARGPSYEQYF

J: TRBJ2-1
D: NA
size: once
V: TRBV4-1
DNA: TGCGCCAGCAGCCTATACTCTTCTGAATCCTACAATGAGCAGTTCTTC
CDR3: CASSLYSSESYNEQFF

J: TRBJ2-7
D: NA
size: few
V: TRBV6-2/TRBV6-3
DNA: TGTGCCAGCAGTTACTCGCTCAGAGGCGAGCAGTACTTC
CDR3: CASSYSLRGEQYF

J: TRBJ1-3
D: NA
size: NA
V: TRBV18
DNA: TGTGCCAGCTCACCACCGGGCAGGGCTGGAAACACCATATATTTT
CDR3: CASSPPGRAGNTIYF

J: TRBJ1-3
D: NA
size: once
V: TRBV5-5
DNA: TGTGCCAGCAGCTCACAGGGATTAGGTGGAAACACCATATATTTT
CDR3: CASSSQGLGGNTIYF

J: TRBJ2-1
D: TRBD2
size: few
V: TRBV7-8
DNA: TGTGCCAGCAGCTTAAAGCGGGAGGGTGTCTATGAGCAGTTCTTC
CDR3: CASSLKREGVYEQFF

J: TRBJ2-3
D: NA
size: many
V: TRBV7-2
DNA: TGTGCCAGCAGCTTAGGTGGCAGGGCCACAGATACGCAGTATTTT
CDR3: CASSLGGRATDTQYF

J: TRBJ1-5
D: NA
size: NA
V: TRBV6-5
DNA: TGTGCCAGCAAAAAAGGACGGAATCAGCCCCAGCATTTT
CDR3: CASKKGRNQPQHF

J: TRBJ2-1
D: NA
size: once
V: TRBV7-2
DNA: TGTGCCAGCAGCTTAGTGGGGACCAATCGGGAGCGGTTCTTC
CDR3: CASSLVGTNRERFF

J: TRBJ1-1
D: NA
size: NA
V: TRBV28
DNA: TGTGCCAGCAGTTTTCCGGCGGCGAACACTGAAGCTTTCTTT
CDR3: CASSFPAANTEAFF

J: TRBJ2-1
D: TRBD1
size: few
V: TRBV5-4
DNA: TGTGCCAGCAGCACCCGACAGGGGTACAATGAGCAGTTCTTC
CDR3: CASSTRQGYNEQFF

J: TRBJ2-7
D: TRBD2
size: NA
V: TRBV12-3/TRBV12-4
DNA: TGTGCCAGCAGTTTAAGGAGACTAGCGCCCTACGAGCAGTACTTC
CDR3: CASSLRRLAPYEQYF

J: TRBJ1-2
D: TRBD1
size: few
V: TRBV7-2
DNA: TGTGCCAGCAGCCGGACAGGGTGGGGCTACACCTTC
CDR3: CASSRTGWGYTF

J: TRBJ1-1
D: NA
size: few
V: TRBV20-1
DNA: TGCAGTGCTAGAGATTCCGAGACACAGTCTTACTTT
CDR3: CSARDSETQSYF

J: TRBJ2-1
D: NA
size: NA
V: TRBV7-8
DNA: TGTGCCAGCAGCTTAGTCGGCCTCTCGAGCTCCTACAATGAGCAGTTCTTC
CDR3: CASSLVGLSSSYNEQFF

J: TRBJ2-5
D: NA
size: few
V: TRBV12-3/TRBV12-4
DNA: TGTGCCAGCAGCCGGGACCCGTACCAAGAGACCCAGTACTTC
CDR3: CASSRDPYQETQYF

J: TRBJ2-1
D: NA
size: NA
V: TRBV19
DNA: TGTGCCAGTAGTATGCGGCGGGACCGTGAGCAGTTCTTC
CDR3: CASSMRRDREQFF

J: TRBJ2-1
D: NA
size: few
V: TRBV7-9
DNA: TGTGCCAGCAGCTTACTGGGGGGACATGAGCAGTTCTTC
CDR3: CASSLLGGHEQFF

J: TRBJ2-7
D: TRBD2
size: once
V: TRBV6-5
DNA: TGTGCCAGCAGTTACCAGGCGGGAGGGATCCACGAGCAGTACTTC
CDR3: CASSYQAGGIHEQYF

J: TRBJ2-7
D: TRBD2
size: few
V: TRBV12-3/TRBV12-4
DNA: TGTGCCAGTCGAGCCGGGGGGGTAGGTATGGCGCAGTACTTC
CDR3: CASRAGGVGMAQYF

J: TRBJ2-5
D: TRBD2
size: NA
V: TRBV5-4
DNA: TGTGCCAGCAGCTTGGGGGGCAGCGGGGGGCTGCAAGAGACCCAGTACTTC
CDR3: CASSLGGSGGLQETQYF

J: TRBJ2-1
D: TRBD2
size: NA
V: TRBV10-3
DNA: TGTGCCGCCAAACTAGCGATGGAAGATGAGCAGTTCTTC
CDR3: CAAKLAMEDEQFF

J: TRBJ2-3
D: NA
size: NA
V: TRBV7-6
DNA: TGTGCCAGCAGCACACGGACGAGGATCACAGATACGCAGTATTTT
CDR3: CASSTRTRITDTQYF

J: TRBJ1-5
D: NA
size: NA
V: TRBV6-6
DNA: TGTGCCAGCAGTTACGGGTGGCAGGGCGGGCAGCCCCAGCATTTT
CDR3: CASSYGWQGGQPQHF

J: TRBJ2-3
D: TRBD1
size: NA
V: TRBV12-3/TRBV12-4
DNA: TGTGCCAGCGCCCCTCCGGGACAGGGGGCCGGGACAGATACGCAGTATTTT
CDR3: CASAPPGQGAGTDTQYF

J: TRBJ2-1
D: NA
size: NA
V: TRBV11-2
DNA: TGTGCCAGCAGCTTAATCAGGAGGAATGAGCAGTTCTTC
CDR3: CASSLIRRNEQFF

J: TRBJ2-3
D: NA
size: few
V: TRBV5-4
DNA: TGTGCCAGCAGCTGGGGGGGGGCTTCAGATACGCAGTATTTT
CDR3: CASSWGGASDTQYF

J: TRBJ2-6
D: TRBD1
size: few
V: TRBV7-8
DNA: TGTGCCAGCAGTCAGACAGGGGCTAGCGGGGCCAACGTCCTGACTTTC
CDR3: CASSQTGASGANVLTF

J: TRBJ1-1
D: NA
size: NA
V: TRBV6-1
DNA: TGTGCCAGCAGCCCTAGGGGGGTGAACACTGAAGCTTTCTTT
CDR3: CASSPRGVNTEAFF

J: TRBJ2-3
D: TRBD2
size: NA
V: TRBV5-4
DNA: TGTGCCAGCAGCTTGATGGCGGGAGGACTTCCAGATACGCAGTATTTT
CDR3: CASSLMAGGLPDTQYF

J: TRBJ1-4
D: NA
size: NA
V: TRBV6-1
DNA: TGTGCCAGCAGTGACCGCCCTGCAACTAATGAAAAACTGTTTTTT
CDR3: CASSDRPATNEKLFF

J: TRBJ2-2
D: NA
size: NA
V: TRBV7-8
DNA: TGTGCCAGCAGCTCCCCACCGTCGGGATCTGGGGAGCTGTTTTTT
CDR3: CASSSPPSGSGELFF

J: TRBJ2-4
D: NA
size: few
V: TRBV28
DNA: TGTGCCAGCAGTCCCCGGATTAGGGTCGCGGCCAAAAACATTCAGTACTTC
CDR3: CASSPRIRVAAKNIQYF

J: TRBJ2-7
D: NA
size: NA
V: TRBV29-1
DNA: TGCAGCGCAGGGGAATTCTACGAGCAGTACTTC
CDR3: CSAGEFYEQYF

J: TRBJ2-5
D: TRBD2
size: few
V: TRBV7-6
DNA: TGTGCCACCGGGCGGGAGGGCCGTGAAGAGACCCAGTACTTC
CDR3: CATGREGREETQYF

J: TRBJ2-5
D: TRBD2
size: NA
V: TRBV29-1
DNA: TGCAGCGTGGGGATACTAGCGGGCGAGACCCAGTACTTC
CDR3: CSVGILAGETQYF

J: TRBJ2-3
D: TRBD2
size: few
V: TRBV20-1
DNA: TGCAGTGCTAGAGAATATAAGGCGGGGAGCGGGAATACGCAGTATTTT
CDR3: CSAREYKAGSGNTQYF

J: TRBJ2-2
D: NA
size: few
V: TRBV7-4
DNA: TGTGCCAGCAGCTTAGACGCGGGGACCGGGGAGCTGTTTTTT
CDR3: CASSLDAGTGELFF

J: TRBJ1-1
D: NA
size: NA
V: TRBV5-6
DNA: TGTGCCAGCAGCCTATGGACAGCTGAAGCTTTCTTT
CDR3: CASSLWTAEAFF

J: TRBJ1-4
D: NA
size: NA
V: TRBV2
DNA: TGTGCCAGCAGTGTTGCGGGGGCTGGGGAAAAACTGTTTTTT
CDR3: CASSVAGAGEKLFF

J: TRBJ2-1
D: NA
size: NA
V: TRBV6-2/TRBV6-3
DNA: TGTGCCAGCCGAACAGGGCATGAGCAGTTCTTC
CDR3: CASRTGHEQFF

J: TRBJ2-3
D: NA
size: few
V: TRBV7-7
DNA: TGTGCCAGCAGCTTAAGCTTCGAGCGGACCACAGATACGCAGTATTTT
CDR3: CASSLSFERTTDTQYF

J: TRBJ2-3
D: NA
size: NA
V: TRBV6-6
DNA: TGTGCCAGCAGTTACCGGAGTATCCCAGATACGCAGTATTTT
CDR3: CASSYRSIPDTQYF

J: TRBJ2-1
D: NA
size: NA
V: TRBV12-3/TRBV12-4
DNA: TGTGCCAGCAGGGACTACAATGAGCAGTTCTTC
CDR3: CASRDYNEQFF

J: TRBJ1-2
D: NA
size: few
V: TRBV12-3/TRBV12-4
DNA: TGTGCCAGCAGTTTGTCAGGGGCGAATGGCTACACCTTC
CDR3: CASSLSGANGYTF